The sequence of this T cell receptor (beta chain) was determined in a study of blood T cells in healthy people across ages. Broader study findings: Relative to aged donors, long-lived donors carried more naive CD4+ cells and displayed higher diversity. Roughly linear declines in TCR beta diversity per million T cells occurred with age.

The authors ran a second PCR of about 7 to 11 cycles using a sample-barcoded 5' primer and a J-beta primer mix. TCRdb processed the 5' RACE reads anew with MiXCR; each CDR3 protein has one entry. The sample records hundreds of thousands of distinct CDR3 sequences, around 41% being singletons. On this clonotype: Its target is not known.

Drawing of peripheral blood yielded ten milliliters from each donor. Germline CDR1 and CDR2: SGHVS and FNYEAQ. The CDR3 spans 13 residues. With 4 bases removed from V and 4 bases from J, the gap between germline ends came to 7 bases. The J gene is TRBJ2-2, the V gene TRBV7-6; D ambiguous. Sequencing used blood. The sequence came from an older man in good health. The DNA of the CDR3 is TGTGCCAGCAGCTCCAGCCCCACCGGGGAGCTGTTTTTT. It specifies CASSSSPTGELFF. The whole variable domain, filled in from reference TRBV7-6 and TRBJ2-2, reads GAGVSQSPRYKVTKRGQDVALRCDPISGHVSLYWYRQALGQGPEFLTYFNYEAQQDKSGLPNDRFSAERPEGSISTLTIQRTEQRDSAMYRCASSSSPTGELFFGEGSRLTVL.